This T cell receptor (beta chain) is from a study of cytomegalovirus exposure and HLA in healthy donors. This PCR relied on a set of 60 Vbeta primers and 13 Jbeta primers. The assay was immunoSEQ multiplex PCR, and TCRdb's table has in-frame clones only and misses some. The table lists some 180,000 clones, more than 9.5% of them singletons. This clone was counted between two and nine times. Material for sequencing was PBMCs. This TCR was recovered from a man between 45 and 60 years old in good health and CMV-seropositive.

CDR3 region: CASRLTGEQPQHF. The DNA of the CDR3 is TGTGCCAGCAGACTAACAGGGGAGCAGCCCCAGCATTTT. The chain employs TRBV2 and TRBJ1-5, with 7 bases matching TRBD1. Germline assignment: CDR1 SNHLY and CDR2 FYNNEI. Germline trimming cut 6 bases from V and 7 bases from J; bases unmatched to any gene: 6. CDR3 length: 13 residues.